What follows are 3 T cell receptor beta chains derived from one specimen sequenced in a study of cytomegalovirus exposure and HLA in healthy donors. Measured with immunoSEQ multiplex PCR; TCRdb has only the in-frame clones, and not every one. The sample has some 110,000 clones, about 87% seen once. Material: PBMCs. These receptors originate from a woman between 18 and 30 years old in good health and CMV-seropositive.

The chain recombines TRBV15 with TRBJ2-2; the D gene is possibly TRBD1 (6 bases). V lost 0 bases, J lost 5 bases, and 19 bases lay in between. The V gene's germline CDR1 is LNHNV and CDR2 YYDKDF (reference sequence). This CDR3 has 18 residues. As DNA, the CDR3 is TGTGCCACCAGCAGAGAGAGGTCTCGCGCAGGGGAAACCGGGGAGCTGTTTTTT. Translating gives CATSRERSRAGETGELFF.

This rearrangement joins TRBV7-8 to TRBJ2-7; D is ambiguous. The V gene's germline CDR1 is SGHVS and CDR2 FQNEAQ. The V and J ends lost 7 bases and 0 bases respectively, with 13 bases between them. The CDR3 has 14 residues. The DNA of the CDR3 is TGTGCCAGCACCCTAGAAGTTGACTCCTACGAGCAGTACTTC. Residues: CASTLEVDSYEQYF.

The chain joins TRBV5-6 to TRBJ1-1; TRBD1 matches at 8 bases. The CDR3 spans 16 residues. V gave up 0 bases and J gave up 0 bases; unmatched junction bases: 4. Germline lookup yields CDR1 SGHDT and CDR2 YYEEEE. The CDR3 here is CASSLAGGAVNTEAFF. CDR3 DNA: TGTGCCAGCAGCTTGGCAGGGGGCGCCGTGAACACTGAAGCTTTCTTT.